This record covers a single T cell receptor (beta chain). TCR beta libraries were made by quantitative 5'-RACE with molecular barcodes. MiXCR was run by TCRdb on the 5' RACE reads, yielding one entry per CDR3 protein. Here the sample spans over 150,000 distinct CDR3 sequences, over 15% being singletons. This record comes from a study of CD8 T cells in ankylosing spondylitis. V dropped 6 bases and J dropped 9; count of bases not matched to a gene: 19. Looked up from germline, CDR1 is SGHTA and CDR2 is FQGNSA. The CDR3 is 18 residues long. This receptor was obtained from a male donor aged 5 to 30 with ankylosing spondylitis or in good health (not recorded which). The rearrangement uses TRBV7-2 and TRBJ2-1, with TRBD2 matching over 11 bases. Sequencing input: blood, either unsorted or a sorted T cell fraction (not recorded which). The CDR3 here is CASRDPQNSGRAHLEQFF. The CDR3 DNA reads as TGTGCCAGCAGGGACCCACAAAATAGCGGGAGGGCCCACCTTGAGCAGTTCTTC.